The 6 T cell receptor beta chains in this list originate from one sample, sequenced in a study of T cell responses to AZD1222 COVID-19 vaccine. Profiling relied on immunoSEQ multiplex PCR, and the TCRdb table lists in-frame clones only, not all of them. The sample comprises approximately 190,000 clones, approximately 91% of which are singletons, and roughly 0.98% rests with the top ten. This sample comprised peripheral blood, obtained on day 0 of AZD1222 vaccination. The receptor set was obtained from an adult in good health.

The chain employs TRBV19 and TRBJ1-5; D might be TRBD1 (5 bases). Per germline, CDR1 LNHDA and CDR2 SQIVND (reference sequence). V lost 5 bases to trimming and J lost 5 bases, with 13 bases between them. The CDR3 length is 14 residues. CDR3 in amino acids: CASSPRARDQPQHF. The CDR3, as DNA: TGTGCCAGTAGTCCCCGGGCCAGGGATCAGCCCCAGCATTTT.

The chain joins TRBV27 to TRBJ1-6, with D tentatively TRBD1 (6 bases). CDR1 is MNHEY and CDR2 is SMNVEV in the germline V gene (reference sequence). The CDR3 is 12 amino acids. Trimming took 6 bases from V and 7 from J, leaving 7 bases between them. This CDR3 is CASRTGNSPLHF. The CDR3 nucleotides read TGTGCCAGCAGAACAGGGAATTCACCCCTCCACTTT.

This CDR3 is CASSIGWPEETQYF. The DNA for the CDR3 is TGTGCCAGTAGTATAGGGTGGCCAGAAGAGACCCAGTACTTC. The V and J genes are TRBV19 and TRBJ2-5, with D uncertain. V lost 1 base, J lost 3 bases, and 9 bases lay in between. This CDR3 comprises 14 residues. Germline CDR1 is LNHDA and CDR2 is SQIVND (reference sequence). Using reference TRBV19 and TRBJ2-5 for the parts outside the CDR3, the full variable domain is DGGITQSPKYLFRKEGQNVTLSCEQNLNHDAMYWYRQDPGQGLRLIYYSQIVNDFQKGDIAEGYSVSREKKESFPLTVTSAQKNPTAFYLCASSIGWPEETQYFGPGTRLLVL.

The V call is TRBV7-7, the J call TRBJ2-1; TRBD2 matches at 10 bases. This CDR3 spans 15 amino acids. Germline assignment: CDR1 SSHAT and CDR2 FNYEAQ (reference sequence). V was pared by 5 bases and J by 7 bases, with 8 bases of the junction left unmatched. The CDR3 reads CASSATSGQGNEQFF. CDR3 DNA sequence: TGTGCCAGCAGCGCGACTAGCGGGCAAGGGAATGAGCAGTTCTTC.

V gene TRBV2 combines with J gene TRBJ2-2; D gene ambiguous. Germline values: CDR1 SNHLY, CDR2 FYNNEI. Deletions cut 6 bases from V and 1 base from J, with 6 bases between. The CDR3 is made up of 13 amino acids. The CDR3 nucleotides read TGTGCCAGCAGGCCTCGGAACACCGGGGAGCTGTTTTTT. Translating it yields CASRPRNTGELFF. Filled out from reference TRBV2 and TRBJ2-2, the complete variable domain reads EPEVTQTPSHQVTQMGQEVILRCVPISNHLYFYWYRQILGQKVEFLVSFYNNEISEKSEIFDDQFSVERPDGSNFTLKIRSTKLEDSAMYFCASRPRNTGELFFGEGSRLTVL.

The chain has TRBV7-9 and TRBJ1-1; 7 bases match TRBD1. Unmatched junction bases numbered 14, after V lost 5 bases and J lost 2 bases. CDR3 length: 17 amino acids. The germline V gene has CDR1 SEHNR and CDR2 FQNEAQ (reference sequence). The CDR3 is CASSPHLGGQVNTEAFF. CDR3 sequence (DNA): TGTGCCAGCAGCCCCCACTTAGGCGGACAGGTCAACACTGAAGCTTTCTTT.